This T cell receptor beta chain derives from a study of blood T cell repertoires in COVID-19. Whole-study context: From the United States, Italy and Spain came samples of acute and convalescent COVID-19. Nucleic acid was either cDNA or gDNA, and it came from T cells, B-cell-depleted T cells, or PBMCs.

This CDR3 has 15 amino acids. V gave up 3 bases and J gave up 7 bases; unmatched junction bases: 9. Germline values: CDR1 SGHRS, CDR2 YFSETQ. Per the original methods: Estimation of nucleated cell counts relied on the amplification of reference gene primers. Assay: immunoSEQ multiplex PCR; the TCRdb copy retains only in-frame clones and omits some. V, J and clone size are taken as reported in that table, and D and trimming were inferred from the DNA itself. Found here are 100,000 to 120,000 clones, over 60% of them singletons; the top ten hold 16%. The receptor was isolated from a woman over 75 with active or convalescent COVID-19. V is TRBV5-1 and J is TRBJ1-4, with 7 positions matching TRBD1. Sequences were obtained from peripheral blood. This CDR3 reads CASSYRQGWGEKLFF. CDR3 bases: TGCGCCAGCAGCTATCGACAGGGCTGGGGTGAAAAACTGTTTTTT. Based on the CDR3 plus reference TRBV5-1 and TRBJ1-4, the full variable domain is KAGVTQTPRYLIKTRGQQVTLSCSPISGHRSVSWYQQTPGQGLQFLFEYFSETQRNKGNFPGRFSGRQFSNSRSEMNVSTLELGDSALYLCASSYRQGWGEKLFFGSGTQLSVL.